This T cell receptor (beta chain) was documented in a study of T cell responses to AZD1222 COVID-19 vaccine. Study at large: The analysis combined second doses at about 4 or about 12 weeks.

About this clone itself: Its target is unknown.

The study's findings and limits: Unmutated regions of variants are reportedly targeted by nearly half of spike-specific TCRs. After two AZD1222 doses, spike-specific TCR breadth and depth rose versus day 0. Without day 14 samples, only post-peak T cell repertoires were studied.

Libraries were prepared by immunoSEQ multiplex PCR; TCRdb keeps only in-frame clonotypes and omits some of them. The table has some 110,000 clones, over 75% seen once; the top ten hold 6% to 8%. Deletions cut 2 bases from V and 7 bases from J, with 18 bases between. Looked up from germline, CDR1 is GTSNPN and CDR2 is SVGIG (reference sequence). The CDR3 has 16 residues. The material sequenced was peripheral blood, taken on day 0 of AZD1222 vaccination. The source is an adult in good health. V is TRBV30 and J is TRBJ1-6; tentative D call: TRBD1 (6 bases). The CDR3 region has the DNA TGTGCCTGGAGTCCCTCATTCAGGGGCTCAAATTCACCCCTCCACTTT. Translated, it gives CAWSPSFRGSNSPLHF.